The next 13 T cell receptor beta chains were all read from a single sample in a study of OX40 agonist ivuxolimab in advanced cancers. TCRdb keeps only in-frame clones here, not all; method: immunoSEQ multiplex PCR. The sample has tens of thousands of clones, roughly nine tenths seen once; the top ten hold roughly 0.94%. The specimen was CD4+ or CD8+ T cells sorted from blood, collected in a trial of the OX40 agonist ivuxolimab. The origin of the receptors is an adult with an advanced solid tumor such as melanoma, head and neck, liver or kidney cancer.

The rearrangement joins TRBV2 to TRBJ2-3; D call uncertain. Germline V gene sequence: CDR1 SNHLY, CDR2 FYNNEI. V lost 5 bases, J lost 1 base, and 7 bases lay in between. The CDR3 is 13 residues long. The CDR3 spells CASSQLGTDTQYF. In nucleotides, the CDR3 is TGTGCCAGCAGTCAACTGGGCACAGATACGCAGTATTTT.

The rearrangement joins TRBV5-6 to TRBJ1-2; no reliable D call. Germline loops: CDR1 SGHDT, CDR2 YYEEEE. The CDR3 is made up of 14 amino acids. Trimming cost V 1 base and J 8 bases, with 15 bases left between them. Here the CDR3 DNA reads TGTGCCAGCAGCTTGCAAAATGGATTAGGGGGCTACACCTTC. Translating gives CASSLQNGLGGYTF. Looking up the rest from reference TRBV5-6 and TRBJ1-2 gives the full variable domain: DAGVTQSPTHLIKTRGQQVTLRCSPKSGHDTVSWYQQALGQGPQFIFQYYEEEERQRGNFPDRFSGHQFPNYSSELNVNALLLGDSALYLCASSLQNGLGGYTFGSGTRLTVV.

This clone appeared once. V is TRBV5-1 and J is TRBJ2-7; tentative D call: TRBD1 (6 bases). The CDR3 contains 15 residues. Germline V lookup: CDR1 SGHRS, CDR2 YFSETQ. V was trimmed by 0 bases and J by 3 bases, leaving 13 bases between them. DNA of the CDR3: TGCGCCAGCAGCTTGGGGTCCGTAGGGGGCTACGAGCAGTACTTC. Residues: CASSLGSVGGYEQYF.

The chain carries TRBV5-1 and TRBJ1-1; weak D call: TRBD1 (5 bases). The CDR3 extends over 15 amino acids. V lost 0 bases and J 1 base, leaving 10 bases between the germline ends. The germline CDR1 and CDR2 sequences are SGHRS and YFSETQ. CDR3 loop: CASSLAQGSNTEAFF. Written as DNA, the CDR3 is TGCGCCAGCAGCTTGGCGCAGGGCTCGAACACTGAAGCTTTCTTT.

The chain employs TRBV25-1 and TRBJ2-5; a possible D gene is TRBD2 (6 bases). The DNA end favors TRBJ2-7, so the J call may be wrong. This CDR3 is 14 amino acids long. Germline V gene lookup returns CDR1 MGHDK and CDR2 SYGVNS. CDR3 protein: CASSGIGGSYEQYF. The CDR3 DNA follows: TGTGCCAGCAGTGGTATCGGGGGCTCCTACGAGCAGTACTTC.

This chain uses TRBV6-1 with TRBJ2-4; 7 nucleotides agree with TRBD1. CDR1 MNHNS and CDR2 SASEGT come from the germline V gene. Losses at the gene ends were 2 bases for V and 3 bases for J; bases not matched to a gene: 7. The CDR3 sequence is 16 residues long. The CDR3, as DNA: TGTGCCAGCAGTGAATTGGGGACAGCTGGCAAAAACATTCAGTACTTC. Its translation: CASSELGTAGKNIQYF.

V usage is TRBV6-1 and J usage is TRBJ2-1, with D perhaps TRBD2 (6 bases). Germline V gene sequence: CDR1 MNHNS, CDR2 SASEGT. Trimming removed 0 bases from V and 3 bases from J, with 18 bases in between. The CDR3 covers 18 residues. In DNA, the CDR3 is TGTGCCAGCAGTGAAGCGTATTTCGTGCGGGGAGGCTACAATGAGCAGTTCTTC. Its translation: CASSEAYFVRGGYNEQFF.

This clone was seen a single time. This sequence joins TRBV9 and TRBJ1-6; D is ambiguous. This CDR3 contains 13 residues. Germline V gives CDR1 SGDLS, CDR2 YYNGEE. Deletions cut 1 base from V and 5 bases from J, with 4 bases between. The CDR3 is CASSVMDNSPLHF. The DNA of the CDR3 is TGTGCCAGCAGCGTAATGGATAATTCACCCCTCCACTTT.

The chain employs TRBV19 and TRBJ1-1; tentative D call: TRBD1 (5 bases). The germline V and J ends were trimmed by 3 bases and 6 bases, with 14 bases remaining between them. CDR1 and CDR2 from the germline V gene are LNHDA and SQIVND (reference sequence). The CDR3 has 14 residues. CDR3 nucleotides: TGTGCCAGTAGTATCTCGCAGGGATCGGCTGAAGCTTTCTTT. It specifies CASSISQGSAEAFF.

The chain carries TRBV21-1 and TRBJ1-4; the table names TRBD1, a call not compared with the DNA. TRBV21-1 is a pseudogene locus. The CDR3 consists of 16 residues. Here the CDR3 DNA reads TGTGCCAGCAGCAAAAGGGGACAGGGAAGGGATGAAAAACTGTTTTTT. Translating gives CASSKRGQGRDEKLFF.

The chain recombines TRBV7-8 with TRBJ2-7; 8 positions agree with TRBD2. The CDR3 is made up of 15 amino acids. The trim removed 5 bases at V and 4 bases at J, leaving 10 bases unmatched. Germline loops: CDR1 SGHVS, CDR2 FQNEAQ. The CDR3 DNA reads as TGTGCCAGCAGCCCTATTAGGACTAGCCCTTACGAGCAGTACTTC. This encodes CASSPIRTSPYEQYF. Full variable domain (missing parts from reference TRBV7-8 and TRBJ2-7): GAGVSQSPRYKVAKRGQDVALRCDPISGHVSLFWYQQALGQGPEFLTYFQNEAQLDKSGLPSDRFFAERPEGSVSTLKIQRTQQEDSAVYLCASSPIRTSPYEQYFGPGTRLTVT.

This clone was seen once. The V call is TRBV18, the J call TRBJ2-5; 9 bases fit TRBD1. Germline assignment: CDR1 KGHSH and CDR2 LQKENI. J was trimmed by 3 bases and V by 6 bases; bases with no gene match: 14. The CDR3 totals 17 residues. CDR3 sequence (DNA): TGTGCCAGCTCTCAAGTCCCCCGGGACAGGGCAGAAGAGACCCAGTACTTC. Its translation is CASSQVPRDRAEETQYF.

The chain couples TRBV11-1 to TRBJ2-7; 12 bases agree with TRBD2. The CDR3 is 15 residues long. V lost 1 base to trimming and J lost 6 bases; unmatched junction nucleotides: 4. Germline V CDR1 and CDR2: SGHAT, FQDESV (reference sequence). CDR3 loop: CASSLVEGLAGEQYF. For the CDR3, the DNA is TGTGCCAGCAGCTTAGTAGAGGGACTAGCGGGCGAGCAGTACTTC.